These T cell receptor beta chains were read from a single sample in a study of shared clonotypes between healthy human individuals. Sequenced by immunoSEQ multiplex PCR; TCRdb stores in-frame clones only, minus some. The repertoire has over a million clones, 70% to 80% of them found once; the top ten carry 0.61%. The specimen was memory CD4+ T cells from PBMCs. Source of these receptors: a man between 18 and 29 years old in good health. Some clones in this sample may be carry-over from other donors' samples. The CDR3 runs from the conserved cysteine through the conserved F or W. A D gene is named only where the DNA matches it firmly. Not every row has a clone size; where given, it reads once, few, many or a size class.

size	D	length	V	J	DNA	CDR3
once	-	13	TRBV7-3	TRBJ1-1	TGTGCCAGCAGCTTATCCGGACAGTCTGAAGCTTTCTTT	CASSLSGQSEAFF
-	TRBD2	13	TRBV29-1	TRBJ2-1	TGCAGCGTTGAGGGACTAGCGGGAGCAGAGCAGTTCTTC	CSVEGLAGAEQFF
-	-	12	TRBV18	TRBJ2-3	TGTGCCAGCTCCCCCGTGAGCGATACGCAGTATTTT	CASSPVSDTQYF
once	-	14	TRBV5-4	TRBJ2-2	TGTGCCAGCAGCGAGCAGCTCGTACCCGGGGAGCTGTTTTTT	CASSEQLVPGELFF
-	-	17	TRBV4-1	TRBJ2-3	TGCGCCAGCAGCCGGACGCTAGCCCCCGACTTAAAAGATACGCAGTATTTT	CASSRTLAPDLKDTQYF
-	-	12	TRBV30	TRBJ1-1	TGTGCCTGGAGTGTTGCCCTTAGTGAAGCTTTCTTT	CAWSVALSEAFF
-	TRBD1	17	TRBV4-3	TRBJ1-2	TGCGCCAGCAGCCAGAACGCTAGGGACAGGGGATACTATGGCTACACCTTC	CASSQNARDRGYYGYTF
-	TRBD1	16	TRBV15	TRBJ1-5	TGTACCACCAGTCGGGGGACAGATTATAGCAATCAGCCCCAGCATTTT	CTTSRGTDYSNQPQHF
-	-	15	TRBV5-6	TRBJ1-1	TGTGCCAGCAGCCTTAATCCCATTTGGTCCACTGAAGCTTTCTTT	CASSLNPIWSTEAFF
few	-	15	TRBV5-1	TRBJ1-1	TGCGCCAGCAGCTTGGATCCAGGGAGGAACACTGAAGCTTTCTTT	CASSLDPGRNTEAFF
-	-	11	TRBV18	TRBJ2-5	TGTGCCAGCTCACGGAGGGAGACCCAGTACTTC	CASSRRETQYF
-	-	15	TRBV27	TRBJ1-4	TGTGCCAGCAGGCTTCAGGGTGCAACTAATGAAAAACTGTTTTTT	CASRLQGATNEKLFF
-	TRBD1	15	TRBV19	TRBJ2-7	TGTGCCAGTAGGGACACCGGGACAGGGGTCTACGAGCAGTACTTC	CASRDTGTGVYEQYF
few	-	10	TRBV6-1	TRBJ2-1	TGTGCCAGCAGTGAGCGGGAGCAGTTCTTC	CASSEREQFF
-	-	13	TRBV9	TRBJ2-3	TGTGCCAGCAGCGTAGAACAGACGGATACGCAGTATTTT	CASSVEQTDTQYF
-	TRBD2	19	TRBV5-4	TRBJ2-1	TGTGCCAGCAGCTCCAGCAGTGGGACTAGCGGGCAGACCTACAATGAGCAGTTCTTC	CASSSSSGTSGQTYNEQFF
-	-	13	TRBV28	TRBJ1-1	TGTGCCAGCAGTTTAAGAGAGGGAAGGAGGACTTTCTTT	CASSLREGRRTFF
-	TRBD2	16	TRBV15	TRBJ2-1	TGTGCCACCAGCAGATCACCGGGACTAGCGGGAGGTGAGCAGTTCTTC	CATSRSPGLAGGEQFF
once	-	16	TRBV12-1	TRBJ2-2	-	CAVFGRGTSATGELFF